This T cell receptor beta chain was retrieved from a study of T cell responses to AZD1222 COVID-19 vaccine. Study-level points and caveats: Baseline antibody screening turned up just a handful of seropositive AZD1222 recipients. All repertoire sampling was performed exclusively after the peak T cell response. Clonal diversity may have been underestimated, and the donors were mostly white British, with more females than males.

Regarding this clone: The antigen is unknown.

Trimming cost V 3 bases and J 7 bases; bases outside gene matches: 4. Per the germline V gene, CDR1 is MNHEY and CDR2 is SVGAGI. CDR3 length: 14 amino acids. The method was immunoSEQ multiplex PCR; TCRdb's version includes in-frame clones alone and lacks a portion of them. The table includes some 50,000 clones, around 87% detected once. This receptor was taken from an adult in good health. The source was peripheral blood, collected on day 0 of AZD1222 vaccination. This chain uses TRBV6-5 with TRBJ1-4, with 8 positions matching TRBD1. CDR3 residues: CASSYQGASEKLFF. As DNA, the CDR3 is TGTGCCAGCAGTTATCAGGGGGCAAGTGAAAAACTGTTTTTT.